The following is a T cell receptor beta chain sequence with its context. As yet, its antigen is unknown. Measured with immunoSEQ multiplex PCR; TCRdb has only the in-frame clones, and not every one. The sample shows tens of thousands of clones, approximately 93% of them seen only once. This sample was included in a study of cytomegalovirus exposure and HLA in healthy donors. Study-wide results and limits: The investigators catalogued some 160 TCR beta chains as cytomegalovirus-associated. CMV antigen specificity was confirmed in vitro for a few CMV-associated chains. According to a subsequent analysis, TCR clusters identified in the first cohort showed a tendency to co-occur across the roughly 110 validation repertoires. Most TCRs appeared rarely, but some public TCRs recurred in many donors.

Germline V CDR1 and CDR2: MDHEN, SYDVKM. The CDR3 contains 13 residues. Trimming shortened V by 6 bases and J by 9 bases, and 15 bases separated the two germline ends. This clonotype was obtained from a woman aged 30 to 39 in good health and CMV-seropositive. Sequenced material: PBMCs. V usage is TRBV28 and J usage is TRBJ1-5; D unclear. The CDR3 region has the DNA TGTGCCAGCAGCCAGTCTGGTGTGCTGCCCCAGCATTTT. Its translation: CASSQSGVLPQHF.